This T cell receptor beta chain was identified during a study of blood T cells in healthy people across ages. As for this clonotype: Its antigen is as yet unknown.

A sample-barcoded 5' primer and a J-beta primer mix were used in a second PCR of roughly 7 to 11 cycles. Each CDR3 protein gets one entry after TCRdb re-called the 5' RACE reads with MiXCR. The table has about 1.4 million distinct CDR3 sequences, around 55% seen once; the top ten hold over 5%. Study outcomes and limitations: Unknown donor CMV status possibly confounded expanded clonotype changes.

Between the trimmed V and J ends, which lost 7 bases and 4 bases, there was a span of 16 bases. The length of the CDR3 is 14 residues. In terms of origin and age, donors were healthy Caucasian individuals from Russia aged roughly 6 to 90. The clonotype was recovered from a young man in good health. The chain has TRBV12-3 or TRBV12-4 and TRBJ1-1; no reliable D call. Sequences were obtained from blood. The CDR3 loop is CASMIGEVATEAFF. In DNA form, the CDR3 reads TGTGCCAGCATGATCGGGGAGGTTGCCACTGAAGCTTTCTTT.